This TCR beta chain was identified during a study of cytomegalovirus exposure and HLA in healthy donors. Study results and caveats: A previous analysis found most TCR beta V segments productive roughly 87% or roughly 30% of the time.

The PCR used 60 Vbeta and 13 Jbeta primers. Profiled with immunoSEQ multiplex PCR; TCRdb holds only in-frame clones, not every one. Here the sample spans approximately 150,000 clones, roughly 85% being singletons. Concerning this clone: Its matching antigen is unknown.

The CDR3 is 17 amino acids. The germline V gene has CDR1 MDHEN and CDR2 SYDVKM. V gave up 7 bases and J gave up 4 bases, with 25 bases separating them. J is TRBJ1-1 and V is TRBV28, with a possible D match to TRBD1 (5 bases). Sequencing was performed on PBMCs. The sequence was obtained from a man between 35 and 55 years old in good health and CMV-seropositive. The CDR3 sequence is CASTLRGTSGRGTEAFF. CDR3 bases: TGTGCCAGCACCCTAAGAGGGACTTCAGGGAGGGGCACTGAAGCTTTCTTT.